This paragraph covers one T cell receptor beta chain sequence. Method: immunoSEQ multiplex PCR; TCRdb's copy keeps in-frame clones and lacks some. The sample includes some 97,000 clones, more than 85% of them seen just once. The CDR3 is made up of 19 amino acids. Germline V gives CDR1 KGHSH, CDR2 LQKENI. V lost 2 bases and J lost 2, with 22 bases in between. This sample was taken from a study of blood T cell repertoires in COVID-19. The chain couples TRBV18 to TRBJ1-5; D unresolved. Material for sequencing was peripheral blood. The TCR sequence derives from a man aged 50-59 years with active COVID-19. The CDR3 coding sequence is TGTGCCAGCTCACCATGGGTGGGCTCGGGGAAGCTCGGCAATCAGCCCCAGCATTTT. It translates to CASSPWVGSGKLGNQPQHF.